These T cell receptor beta chains were read from a single sample in a study of a mutant IDH1 vaccine in newly diagnosed glioma. Repertoires were generated with immunoSEQ multiplex PCR, while TCRdb's copy carries only in-frame clones and drops some. The sample has over 45,000 clones; about 92% are singletons. No cognate antigen is known for these TCRs. The sequencing used PBMCs, collected from a glioma patient whose treatment included an IDH1 peptide vaccine. Every receptor here comes from a man in his fifties or sixties with glioma. CDR3s include the opening cysteine and the closing phenylalanine or tryptophan.

v_gene: TRBV6-5; j_gene: TRBJ1-3; CDR3aa: CASRRQAGNTIYF
v_gene: TRBV4-2; j_gene: TRBJ2-7; CDR3aa: CASSQDQIAYEQYF
v_gene: TRBV27; j_gene: TRBJ1-1; CDR3aa: CASSLWAGGNTEAFF
v_gene: TRBV6-1; j_gene: TRBJ1-5; CDR3aa: CASSPRPGNQPQHF
v_gene: TRBV4-1; j_gene: TRBJ2-7; CDR3aa: CASSLTDRYEQYF
v_gene: TRBV15; j_gene: TRBJ1-1; CDR3aa: CATSTGVMNTEAFF
v_gene: TRBV5-5; j_gene: TRBJ2-1; CDR3aa: CASSYSGNEQFF
v_gene: TRBV10-1; j_gene: TRBJ2-1; CDR3aa: CASSAGTIYNEQFF
v_gene: TRBV14; j_gene: TRBJ1-2; CDR3aa: CASSQGYVPGYTF
v_gene: TRBV5-1; j_gene: TRBJ2-1; CDR3aa: CASSPGTGVYNEQFF
v_gene: TRBV14; j_gene: TRBJ2-7; CDR3aa: CASSQETVGEYF
v_gene: TRBV2; j_gene: TRBJ2-1; CDR3aa: CASSVGGAGNEQFF
v_gene: TRBV19; j_gene: TRBJ1-5; CDR3aa: CASLNSHYSNQPQHF
v_gene: TRBV7-9; j_gene: TRBJ2-5; CDR3aa: CASSTGTGGVETQYF
v_gene: TRBV27; j_gene: TRBJ1-5; CDR3aa: CASCSRRDSNQPQHF
v_gene: TRBV6-1; j_gene: TRBJ1-2; CDR3aa: CASSDRKVRAYGYTF
v_gene: TRBV28; j_gene: TRBJ1-3; CDR3aa: CASSHPLGEGNTIYF
v_gene: TRBV11-2; j_gene: TRBJ2-5; CDR3aa: CASSPGTQETQYF
v_gene: TRBV4-3; j_gene: TRBJ2-3; CDR3aa: CASSQVRAGSTDTQYF
v_gene: TRBV10-3; j_gene: TRBJ1-2; CDR3aa: CAISEEGGPTNYGYTF
v_gene: TRBV6-5; j_gene: TRBJ1-4; CDR3aa: CASSYSRQPNEKLFF
v_gene: TRBV29-1; j_gene: TRBJ2-3; CDR3aa: CSVVGGLTDTQYF
v_gene: TRBV5-1; j_gene: TRBJ2-5; CDR3aa: CASSHPTGQSRETQYF
v_gene: TRBV25-1; j_gene: TRBJ2-1; CDR3aa: CASSELTGQGNNEQFF
v_gene: TRBV6-5; j_gene: TRBJ2-7; CDR3aa: CASRTPGQGIYEQYF
v_gene: TRBV7-3; j_gene: TRBJ2-1; CDR3aa: CASSLAGTSPNEQFF
v_gene: TRBV4-3; j_gene: TRBJ1-2; CDR3aa: CASSQGPDEGRGGYTF
v_gene: TRBV29-1; j_gene: TRBJ1-2; CDR3aa: CSVERGQAYGYTF
v_gene: TRBV10-3; j_gene: TRBJ2-3; CDR3aa: CAISESGGGQGSDTQYF
v_gene: TRBV6-1; j_gene: TRBJ1-5; CDR3aa: CASSGTGRNQPQHF
v_gene: TRBV5-5; j_gene: TRBJ2-2; CDR3aa: CASSLAVNGELFF
v_gene: TRBV30; j_gene: TRBJ2-5; CDR3aa: CAWTGWGETQYF
v_gene: TRBV6-6; j_gene: TRBJ1-4; CDR3aa: CASSYLGTDNEKLFF
v_gene: TRBV28; j_gene: TRBJ2-7; CDR3aa: CASTAPGARYEQYF
v_gene: TRBV5-6; j_gene: TRBJ2-5; CDR3aa: CASTVTASKTQYF
v_gene: TRBV15; j_gene: TRBJ1-2; CDR3aa: CATSREGARGYGYTF
v_gene: TRBV7-9; j_gene: TRBJ2-3; CDR3aa: CASSLQGRPDTQYF
v_gene: TRBV5-4; j_gene: TRBJ1-4; CDR3aa: CASSSSGGATNEKLFF
v_gene: TRBV2; j_gene: TRBJ1-4; CDR3aa: CASSVGPATNEKLFF
v_gene: TRBV5-5; j_gene: TRBJ2-3; CDR3aa: CASSPSRRPIDTQYF